One and the same sample provided the 22 T cell receptor beta chains below, sequenced in a study of technical replicates of blood from several donors. Sequencing used immunoSEQ multiplex PCR; TCRdb keeps in-frame clones, though not all of them. The data contain approximately 75,000 clones, 95% to 98% of them singletons. The sequencing input was T cells isolated from PBMCs. The receptors here all came from a human donor in good health.

This clone was seen only once. This chain joins TRBV6-5 and TRBJ1-2; 8 positions agree with TRBD1. The length of the CDR3 is 12 residues. Germline V lookup: CDR1 MNHEY, CDR2 SVGAGI. V trimming: 6 bases; J trimming: 8 bases; junction bases outside the gene matches: 5. CDR3 sequence reads: CASRGTGGGYTF. CDR3 nucleotides: TGTGCCAGCAGAGGGACAGGCGGCGGCTACACCTTC.

V and J are TRBV5-1 and TRBJ1-4; 8 nucleotides agree with TRBD1. V shed 0 bases and J 6 bases; nucleotides not matched to a gene: 1. This CDR3 is 14 amino acids long. CDR1 and CDR2 from the germline V gene are SGHRS and YFSETQ. In DNA, the CDR3 is TGCGCCAGCAGCTTGGGCAGGGGGCATGAAAAACTGTTTTTT. This sequence encodes CASSLGRGHEKLFF.

The rearrangement uses TRBV6-1 and TRBJ1-5; D possibly corresponds to TRBD1 (5 bases). Germline lookup yields CDR1 MNHNS and CDR2 SASEGT. The germline V and J ends were trimmed by 2 bases and 0 bases, with 17 bases remaining between them. This CDR3 region has 18 residues. The CDR3 DNA reads as TGTGCCAGCAGTGAAAAAATTGTGGCAGGGCTTAGCAATCAGCCCCAGCATTTT. Protein product: CASSEKIVAGLSNQPQHF.

The rearrangement joins TRBV7-9 to TRBJ2-3; a weak D match, TRBD2 (6 bases). Germline CDR1 is SEHNR and CDR2 is FQNEAQ (reference sequence). This CDR3 has 16 amino acids. Trimming shortened V by 1 base and J by 2 bases, and 13 bases separated the two germline ends. The CDR3 sequence is CASSLGVAELTDTQYF. The CDR3, as DNA: TGTGCCAGCAGCTTAGGGGTAGCGGAGCTCACAGATACGCAGTATTTT. The full variable domain, in which reference TRBV7-9 and TRBJ2-3 provide the parts outside the CDR3, is DTGVSQNPRHKITKRGQNVTFRCDPISEHNRLYWYRQTLGQGPEFLTYFQNEAQLEKSRLLSDRFSAERPKGSFSTLEIQRTEQGDSAMYLCASSLGVAELTDTQYFGPGTRLTVL.

The chain joins TRBV29-1 to TRBJ1-1; TRBD1 aligns across 8 bases. This CDR3 spans 13 amino acids. With V trimmed by 6 bases and J by 1 base, 4 bases remained unmatched. Germline lookup yields CDR1 SQVTM and CDR2 ANQGSEA. CDR3 protein: CSVSQGGNTEAFF. The CDR3 DNA reads TGCAGCGTCTCACAGGGGGGGAACACTGAAGCTTTCTTT.

This clone appeared a single time. The chain carries TRBV5-1 and TRBJ1-2; unclear D gene. The CDR3 has 15 residues. Trimming removed 0 bases from V and 5 bases from J, with 14 bases in between. Germline-derived CDR1 and CDR2 are SGHRS and YFSETQ. This chain's CDR3 is CASSLVQPAAYGYTF. The CDR3, as DNA: TGCGCCAGCAGCTTGGTACAGCCGGCTGCGTATGGCTACACCTTC.

This rearrangement joins TRBV5-5 to TRBJ2-3, with 8 bases lining up with TRBD2. After removal of 4 bases from V and 4 bases from J, the junction contained 11 bases not matched to a gene. Germline assignment: CDR1 SGHKS and CDR2 YYEKEE (reference sequence). There are 16 residues in the CDR3. The CDR3 coding sequence is TGTGCCAGCAGCCACAATAGCGGGATTTACGCAGATACGCAGTATTTT. Translating it yields CASSHNSGIYADTQYF.

The chain carries TRBV7-3 and TRBJ2-7, with a possible D match to TRBD2 (6 bases). This CDR3 is built from 13 residues. Trimming took 3 bases from V and 6 from J, leaving 12 bases between them. Germline CDR1 SGHTA, CDR2 FQGTGA. CDR3 protein: CASSFGTDGEQYF. CDR3 nucleotides: TGTGCCAGCAGCTTCGGGACTGATGGCGAGCAGTACTTC. The entire variable domain, with the rest obtained from reference TRBV7-3 and TRBJ2-7, is as follows: GAGVSQTPSNKVTEKGKYVELRCDPISGHTALYWYRQSLGQGPEFLIYFQGTGAADDSGLPNDRFFAVRPEGSVSTLKIQRTERGDSAVYLCASSFGTDGEQYFGPGTRLTVT.

The chain recombines TRBV7-6 with TRBJ2-3, with unresolved D. V lost 5 bases and J 7 bases, leaving 7 bases between the germline ends. The CDR3 runs 11 residues. Germline CDR1 is SGHVS and CDR2 is FNYEAQ. This CDR3 reads CASSPPHTQYF. CDR3 bases: TGTGCCAGCAGCCCCCCTCATACGCAGTATTTT.

The chain joins TRBV5-1 to TRBJ2-7, with D unclear. The CDR3 is made up of 11 amino acids. V was trimmed by 3 bases and J by 5 bases, leaving 6 bases between them. In germline, CDR1 is SGHRS, CDR2 YFSETQ. CDR3 sequence reads: CASSSGNEQYF. CDR3 nucleotide sequence: TGCGCCAGCAGCTCCGGTAACGAGCAGTACTTC.

The CDR3 loop is CASSPGGRATDEQFF. The CDR3, as DNA: TGCGCCAGCAGCCCTGGCGGGAGGGCTACCGATGAGCAGTTCTTC. The chain employs TRBV5-1 and TRBJ2-1; 9 bases fit TRBD2. The CDR3 is 15 amino acids. The J segment lost 8 bases and the V segment lost 4 bases, leaving 10 bases of the junction unmatched. The germline V gene has CDR1 SGHRS and CDR2 YFSETQ.

The rearrangement uses TRBV29-1 and TRBJ2-1, with D unresolved. Germline V gives CDR1 SQVTM, CDR2 ANQGSEA. V lost 3 bases, J lost 4 bases, and 13 bases lay in between. The CDR3 length is 14 residues. DNA of the CDR3: TGCAGCGTTGATTTGGCCCGCGGTTACAATGAGCAGTTCTTC. As protein: CSVDLARGYNEQFF.

The genes are TRBV19 and TRBJ1-1; tentative D call: TRBD1 (5 bases). Trimming took off 6 bases at V and 8 bases at J, with 10 bases between the two ends. Germline V CDR1 and CDR2: LNHDA, SQIVND (reference sequence). The CDR3 spans 11 residues. DNA of the CDR3: TGTGCCAGTAGGTGGGGCAGGGAAGCTTTCTTT. Protein sequence: CASRWGREAFF.

The chain is built from TRBV5-4 and TRBJ2-2; no clear D. The CDR3 sequence is 13 residues long. Germline V gene data show CDR1 as SGHNT and CDR2 as YYREEE (reference sequence). With 0 bases removed from V and 7 bases from J, the gap between germline ends came to 7 bases. The CDR3 DNA is TGTGCCAGCAGCTTGGAGTGGAGCGGGGAGCTGTTTTTT. Protein: CASSLEWSGELFF.

In this sample, this clone turned up once. The chain combines TRBV10-3 with TRBJ2-1, with 9 bases lining up with TRBD2. V shed 6 bases, J shed 4 bases, and the junction held 13 bases outside the gene matches. The CDR3 extends over 17 amino acids. Germline values: CDR1 ENHRY, CDR2 SYGVKD. CDR3 sequence reads: CAISPNWSGRSYNEQFF. The CDR3, as DNA: TGTGCCATCAGCCCTAACTGGAGCGGGAGGAGTTACAATGAGCAGTTCTTC.

This chain links TRBV28 with TRBJ1-2; D is possibly TRBD1 (5 bases). V lost 9 bases to trimming and J lost 4 bases, with 18 bases between them. This CDR3 spans 14 amino acids. The germline gives CDR1 MDHEN, CDR2 SYDVKM. CDR3 DNA sequence: TGTGCCAGTGCCACAGGTTTTTCCTTCTATGGCTACACCTTC. This translates into CASATGFSFYGYTF.

The table lists this clone with a count of one. V usage is TRBV5-4 and J usage is TRBJ2-7; 10 positions match TRBD2. The CDR3 runs 15 residues. The V gene's germline CDR1 is SGHNT and CDR2 YYREEE (reference sequence). The ends lost 4 bases at V and 6 bases at J; junction bases unmatched: 10. The CDR3, as DNA: TGTGCCAGCAGCGCTAGCGGGAGAGGACAGGGCGAGCAGTACTTC. Protein: CASSASGRGQGEQYF. Full variable domain (missing parts from reference TRBV5-4 and TRBJ2-7): ETGVTQSPTHLIKTRGQQVTLRCSSQSGHNTVSWYQQALGQGPQFIFQYYREEENGRGNFPPRFSGLQFPNYSSELNVNALELDDSALYLCASSASGRGQGEQYFGPGTRLTVT.

The rearrangement uses TRBV2 and TRBJ1-4, with TRBD1 matching over 9 bases. Germline assignment: CDR1 SNHLY and CDR2 FYNNEI. J lost 8 bases, V lost 3 bases, and 7 bases had no gene match. The CDR3 totals 15 residues. The CDR3 sequence is CASSDRGTGWEKLFF. In DNA form, the CDR3 reads TGTGCCAGCAGTGATCGGGGGACAGGGTGGGAAAAACTGTTTTTT.

The chain recombines TRBV28 with TRBJ2-7; 10 nucleotides line up with TRBD1. CDR3 size: 13 residues. V shed 11 bases, J shed 3 bases, and the junction held 7 bases outside the gene matches. CDR1 is MDHEN and CDR2 is SYDVKM in the germline V gene. The CDR3 is CAWAGTGDYEQYF. The CDR3 bases are TGTGCCTGGGCCGGGACAGGGGACTACGAGCAGTACTTC.

The chain uses TRBV15 and TRBJ2-2, with unresolved D. The CDR3 sequence is 16 residues long. Looked up from germline, CDR1 is LNHNV and CDR2 is YYDKDF (reference sequence). The V end was cut by 4 bases, the J end by 0 bases, with 12 bases between. In DNA, the CDR3 is TGTGCCACCAGCACGAAGAGACACACGAACACCGGGGAGCTGTTTTTT. Amino acid sequence: CATSTKRHTNTGELFF.

This clone was observed a handful of times. This chain joins TRBV9 and TRBJ2-1; TRBD2 aligns across 10 bases. CDR1 is SGDLS, CDR2 YYNGEE, per germline. The V segment lost 4 bases and the J segment 8 bases; nucleotides outside the gene matches: 18. The CDR3 has 18 residues. DNA of the CDR3: TGTGCCAGCAGCTATAAAACTCTAGCGGGAGACCAATCGGATGAGCAGTTCTTC. Translating gives CASSYKTLAGDQSDEQFF. Using reference TRBV9 and TRBJ2-1 for the parts outside the CDR3, the full variable domain is DSGVTQTPKHLITATGQRVTLRCSPRSGDLSVYWYQQSLDQGLQFLIQYYNGEERAKGNILERFSAQQFPDLHSELNLSSLELGDSALYFCASSYKTLAGDQSDEQFFGPGTRLTVL.

This chain joins TRBV6-1 and TRBJ1-2; D perhaps matches TRBD1 (5 bases). The CDR3 has 12 residues. Trimming took 6 bases from V and 8 from J, leaving 13 bases between them. The germline gives CDR1 MNHNS, CDR2 SASEGT. The CDR3 sequence: CASREGGEGYTF. In nucleotides, the CDR3 is TGTGCCAGCAGAGAGGGAGGGGAAGGCTACACCTTC.